The sequence of this T cell receptor beta chain was determined in a study of blood T cell repertoires in COVID-19 (TCRdb year 2020). Regarding the research as a whole: Collaborator samples came from the United States, Italy and Spain and covered acute and convalescent phases of COVID-19. The material from the prospective study consisted of cDNA or gDNA derived from T cells, B-cell-depleted T cells, or PBMCs. Deeply sampled blood TCRbeta repertoires from subjects exposed to, actively infected with, or recovered from COVID-19 were included in the dataset. The repertoires were made available in a free public database intended to serve as a resource for research on the immune response to SARS-CoV-2. Samples came from the ongoing ImmuneRACE study (first 160 participants) plus 1,254 subjects from 6 global collaborators. Sample metadata almost always included a de-identified subject ID, COVID-19 status, age in years and sex. Where HLA class I and class II types were available, the types were taken from metadata supplied by the sample provider, not from assay-based typing.

Remarks on this clone: The target of this receptor is not known. Nothing much larger sits one base from this clone, and base qualities are not available.

CDR1 and CDR2 are read off the germline V gene as KGHSH and LQKENI. The germline ends are 12 bases apart after V is trimmed by 2 bases and J by 2 bases. Spanning cysteine to phenylalanine, the CDR3 consists of 16 amino acids. The kept DNA is CDR3 alone, 48 bases in frame from the first base. Overall study outcomes, separate from this receptor: The amount of clinical and demographic metadata varied by source and participant and was provided uncurated.

Participants in the prospective study were enrolled through a virtual design, were aged roughly 18 to 100 years, and lived in some 24 United States geographic areas. To assign participants to cohorts, the prospective study relied on clinical history that participants themselves reported in a screening survey and a study questionnaire. Exposed participants had been in contact, within 2 weeks of entering the study, with a person who had a PCR-confirmed or clinician-diagnosed case of COVID-19. Each participant in the prospective study had whole blood, serum and a nasopharyngeal or oropharyngeal swab collected by mobile phlebotomists. Participants in the prospective study had the option to provide additional blood draws and questionnaires over a roughly two-month period. Before DNA extraction, blood samples from the prospective study were shipped at room temperature or frozen. The immunoSEQ Assay, a bias-controlled multiplex PCR, was used to amplify TCRbeta CDR3 regions from genomic DNA. Per the authors' processing: The number of nucleated cells in each sample was estimated by amplification of reference gene primers within the assay. Sequence reads were collapsed and filtered to measure the absolute abundance of every unique TCRbeta CDR3 rearrangement. Productive Simpson clonality was computed per sample as the square root of Simpson's diversity index over productive rearrangements. Sourced from immuneACCESS, this table was stored by TCRdb with only in-frame sequences that have V and J called. A share of the clones is absent; for the studies checked, an unresolved V gene accounts for under half, and the remainder has no known explanation. The DNA was the basis for D and trimming; V, J and clone size are from that table. The sample table shows about 250,000 clones, and around 80% are seen once. The ten largest clones represent about 5% of the sample.

The chain links TRBV18 with TRBJ2-2; the D region possibly corresponds to TRBD1 (6 bases align). Sample: PBMCs or T cells enriched from blood (not recorded which). The sequence derives from a man in his forties who had been exposed to COVID-19. The CDR3 protein sequence reads: CASSPYDRFNTGELFF. At the DNA level, the sequence is TGTGCCAGCTCACCATACGACAGGTTTAACACCGGGGAGCTGTTTTTT.